Listed below are T cell receptor beta chains from one sample, sequenced in a study of T cells in localized non-small cell lung cancer. Some clones are missing from TCRdb's copy, which holds only in-frame ones; the method was immunoSEQ multiplex PCR. Of about 21,000 clones listed, less than 85% are singletons. The source material was peripheral blood, sampled before any cancer treatment. The receptor set was obtained from a man aged 40-75 years with stage I lung adenocarcinoma. CDR3s include the opening cysteine and the closing phenylalanine or tryptophan. D genes are given only for firm matches.

>TRBV2|TRBJ1-2|TRBD1
CASSWTGGADYGYTF
TGTGCCAGCAGTTGGACAGGGGGCGCAGACTATGGCTACACCTTC
>TRBV4-2|TRBJ1-3|NA
CASSRIQGSGNTIYF
TGTGCCAGCAGCCGAATACAGGGCTCTGGAAACACCATATATTTT
>TRBV28|TRBJ2-2|TRBD1
CASSDPGQGNTGELFF
TGTGCCAGCAGCGATCCGGGACAGGGGAACACCGGGGAGCTGTTTTTT
>TRBV7-9|TRBJ2-7|TRBD1
CASSLVLTGGVYEQYF
TGTGCCAGCAGCTTAGTACTGACAGGGGGGGTGTACGAGCAGTACTTC
>TRBV6-5|TRBJ1-1|NA
CASSYSWLLSGTEAFF
TGTGCCAGCAGTTACTCGTGGCTCCTCTCGGGGACTGAAGCTTTCTTT
>TRBV15|TRBJ2-1|NA
CATSSGPLNEQFF
TGTGCCACCAGCAGCGGACCGCTGAATGAGCAGTTCTTC
>TRBV2|TRBJ2-7|NA
CASSEALSSPLEQYF
TGTGCCAGCAGTGAAGCGCTTTCGTCCCCCCTCGAGCAGTACTTC
>TRBV7-2|TRBJ2-7|TRBD1
CASSFSGTGAYEQYF
TGTGCCAGCAGCTTTTCCGGGACAGGGGCCTACGAGCAGTACTTC
>TRBV29-1|TRBJ2-5|NA
CSVSLAGGETQYF
TGCAGCGTTAGTTTAGCCGGAGGGGAGACCCAGTACTTC
>TRBV29-1|TRBJ1-1|NA
CSVEVEWRAFF
TGCAGCGTTGAGGTCGAATGGCGAGCTTTCTTT
>TRBV6-6|TRBJ2-2|NA
CASRSSNTGELFF
TGTGCCAGCCGCAGTTCGAACACCGGGGAGCTGTTTTTT
>TRBV18|TRBJ2-5|NA
CASSPGQGETQYF
TGTGCCAGCTCACCAGGCCAAGGAGAGACCCAGTACTTC